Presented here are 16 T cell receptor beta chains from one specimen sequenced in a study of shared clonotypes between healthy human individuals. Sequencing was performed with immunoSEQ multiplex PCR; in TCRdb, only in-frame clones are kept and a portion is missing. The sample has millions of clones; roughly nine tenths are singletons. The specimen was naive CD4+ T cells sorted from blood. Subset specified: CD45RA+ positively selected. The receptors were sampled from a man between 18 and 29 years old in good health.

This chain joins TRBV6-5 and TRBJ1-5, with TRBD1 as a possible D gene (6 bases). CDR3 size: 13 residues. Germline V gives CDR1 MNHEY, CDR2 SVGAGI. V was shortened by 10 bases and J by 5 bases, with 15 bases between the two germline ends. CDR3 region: CATRGGFDQPQHF. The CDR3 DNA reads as TGTGCCACCCGGGGGGGCTTCGATCAGCCCCAGCATTTT.

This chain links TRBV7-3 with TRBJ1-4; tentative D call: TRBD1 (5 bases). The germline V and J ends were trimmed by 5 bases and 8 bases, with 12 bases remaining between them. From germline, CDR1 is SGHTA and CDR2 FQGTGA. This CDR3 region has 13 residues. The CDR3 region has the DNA TGTGCCAGCAGCCAGAGGGGCGGGGAAAAACTGTTTTTT. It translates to CASSQRGGEKLFF. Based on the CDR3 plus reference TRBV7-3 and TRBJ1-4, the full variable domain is GAGVSQTPSNKVTEKGKYVELRCDPISGHTALYWYRQSLGQGPEFLIYFQGTGAADDSGLPNDRFFAVRPEGSVSTLKIQRTERGDSAVYLCASSQRGGEKLFFGSGTQLSVL.

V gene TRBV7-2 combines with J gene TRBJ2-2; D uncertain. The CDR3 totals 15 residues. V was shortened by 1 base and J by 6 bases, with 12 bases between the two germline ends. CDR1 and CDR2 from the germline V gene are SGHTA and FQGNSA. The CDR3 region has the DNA TGTGCCAGCAGCTTAGTCATTTACGGGCCCGGGGAGCTGTTTTTT. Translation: CASSLVIYGPGELFF.

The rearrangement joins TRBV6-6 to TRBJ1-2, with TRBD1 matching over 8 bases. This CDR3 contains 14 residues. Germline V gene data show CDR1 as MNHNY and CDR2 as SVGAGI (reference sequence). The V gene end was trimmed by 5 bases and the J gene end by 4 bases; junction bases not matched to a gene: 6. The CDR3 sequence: CASSSGQGIYGYTF. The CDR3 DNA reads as TGTGCCAGCAGTAGCGGACAGGGAATCTATGGCTACACCTTC.

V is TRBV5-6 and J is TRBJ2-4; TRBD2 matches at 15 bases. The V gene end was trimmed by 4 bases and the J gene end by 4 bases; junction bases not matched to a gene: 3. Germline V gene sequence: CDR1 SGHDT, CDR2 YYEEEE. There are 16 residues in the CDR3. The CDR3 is CASSIGLAGGKNIQYF. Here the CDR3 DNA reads TGTGCCAGCAGCATTGGACTAGCGGGAGGGAAAAACATTCAGTACTTC.

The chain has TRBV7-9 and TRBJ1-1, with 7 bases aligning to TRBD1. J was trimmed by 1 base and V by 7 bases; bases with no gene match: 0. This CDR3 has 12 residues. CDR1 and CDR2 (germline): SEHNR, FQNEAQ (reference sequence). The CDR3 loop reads CASNRGNTEAFF. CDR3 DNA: TGTGCCAGCAACAGGGGGAACACTGAAGCTTTCTTT.

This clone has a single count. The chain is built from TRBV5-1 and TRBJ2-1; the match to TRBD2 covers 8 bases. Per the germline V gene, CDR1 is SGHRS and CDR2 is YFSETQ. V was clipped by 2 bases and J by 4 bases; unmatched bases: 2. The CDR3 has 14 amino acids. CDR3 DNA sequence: TGCGCCAGCAGCTTAGTAGCGGGATACAATGAGCAGTTCTTC. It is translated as CASSLVAGYNEQFF.

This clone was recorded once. For the CDR3, the DNA is TGTGCCAGCAGTAGGGGACAGGCCTACGAGCAGTACTTC. Translation gives CASSRGQAYEQYF. This chain connects TRBV27 to TRBJ2-7; 8 bases match TRBD1. V dropped 5 bases and J dropped 2; count of bases not matched to a gene: 2. From germline, CDR1 is MNHEY and CDR2 SMNVEV (reference sequence). This CDR3 region has 13 residues.

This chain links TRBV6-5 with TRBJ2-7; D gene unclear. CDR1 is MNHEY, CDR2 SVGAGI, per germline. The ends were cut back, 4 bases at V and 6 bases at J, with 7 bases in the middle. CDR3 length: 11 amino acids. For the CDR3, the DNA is TGTGCCAGCAGTTCTGGCACCGAGCAGTACTTC. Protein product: CASSSGTEQYF.

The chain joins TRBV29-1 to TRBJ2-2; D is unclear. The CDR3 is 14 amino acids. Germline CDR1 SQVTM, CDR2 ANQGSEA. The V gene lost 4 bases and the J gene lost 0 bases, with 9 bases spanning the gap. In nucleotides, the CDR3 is TGCAGCGTTGGGGTACCGTCGAACACCGGGGAGCTGTTTTTT. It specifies CSVGVPSNTGELFF.

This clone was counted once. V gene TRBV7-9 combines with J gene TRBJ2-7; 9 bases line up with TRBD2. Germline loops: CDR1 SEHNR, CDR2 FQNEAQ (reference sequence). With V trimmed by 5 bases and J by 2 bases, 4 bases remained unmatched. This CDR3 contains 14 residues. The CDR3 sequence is CASSSSGSTYEQYF. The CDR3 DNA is TGTGCCAGCAGCAGTAGCGGGAGCACCTACGAGCAGTACTTC.

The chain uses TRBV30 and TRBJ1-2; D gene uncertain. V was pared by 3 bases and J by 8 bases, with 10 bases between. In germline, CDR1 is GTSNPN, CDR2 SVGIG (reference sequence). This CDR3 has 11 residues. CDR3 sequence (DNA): TGTGCCTGGAGGGCCGAGAAGGGCTACACCTTC. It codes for CAWRAEKGYTF.

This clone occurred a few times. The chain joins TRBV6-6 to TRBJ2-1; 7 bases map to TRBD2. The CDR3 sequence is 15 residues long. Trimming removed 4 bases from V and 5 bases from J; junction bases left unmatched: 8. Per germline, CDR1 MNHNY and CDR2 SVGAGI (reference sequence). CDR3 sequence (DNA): TGTGCCAGCAGTTGGGCGGGACTACCTGACAATGAGCAGTTCTTC. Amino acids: CASSWAGLPDNEQFF.

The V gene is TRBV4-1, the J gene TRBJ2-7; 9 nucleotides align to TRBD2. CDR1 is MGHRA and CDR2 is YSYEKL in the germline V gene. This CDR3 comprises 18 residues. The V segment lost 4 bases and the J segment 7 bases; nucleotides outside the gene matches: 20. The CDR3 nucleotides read TGCGCCAGCAGCCCGCTCCCCAGGGCGGGAGGGCTCGGAGAAGAGCAGTACTTC. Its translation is CASSPLPRAGGLGEEQYF.

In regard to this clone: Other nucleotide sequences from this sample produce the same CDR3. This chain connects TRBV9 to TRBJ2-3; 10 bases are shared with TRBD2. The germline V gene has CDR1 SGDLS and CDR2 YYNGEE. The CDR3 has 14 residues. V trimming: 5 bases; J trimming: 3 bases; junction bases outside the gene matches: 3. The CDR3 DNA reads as TGTGCCAGCAGTTTAGCGGGGGGAACAGATACGCAGTATTTT. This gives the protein CASSLAGGTDTQYF. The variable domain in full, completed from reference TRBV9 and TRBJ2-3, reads DSGVTQTPKHLITATGQRVTLRCSPRSGDLSVYWYQQSLDQGLQFLIQYYNGEERAKGNILERFSAQQFPDLHSELNLSSLELGDSALYFCASSLAGGTDTQYFGPGTRLTVL.

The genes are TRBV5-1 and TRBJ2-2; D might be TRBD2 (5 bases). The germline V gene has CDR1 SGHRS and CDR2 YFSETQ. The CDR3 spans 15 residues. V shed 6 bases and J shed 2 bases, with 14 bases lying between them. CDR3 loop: CASKMEASNTGELFF. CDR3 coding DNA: TGCGCCAGCAAAATGGAGGCGTCCAACACCGGGGAGCTGTTTTTT.